This T cell receptor beta chain was retrieved from a study of control samples from healthy donors and cancer patients. TCRdb keeps only in-frame clones here, not all; method: immunoSEQ multiplex PCR. In the table there are about 94,000 clones, around 86% of which are singletons. This CDR3 spans 15 amino acids. Trimming removed 0 bases from V and 5 bases from J, with 14 bases in between. The germline V gene has CDR1 SGHNT and CDR2 YYREEE (reference sequence). This clonotype was sampled from a woman aged 50 to 60 in good health. The rearrangement uses TRBV5-4 and TRBJ1-2; D not certain. The sample consisted of blood. The CDR3 region has the DNA TGTGCCAGCAGCTTGGCCAGGAGGACGTGGTATGGCTACACCTTC. Translating gives CASSLARRTWYGYTF.